The present entry profiles one TCR beta chain with its context. The entry originates in a study of cytomegalovirus exposure and HLA in healthy donors. The CDR3 length is 15 residues. Germline V lookup: CDR1 LNHDA, CDR2 SQIVND (reference sequence). V was shortened by 5 bases and J by 1 base, with 12 bases between the two germline ends. The study ran its PCR with 60 Vbeta and 13 Jbeta primers. Only in-frame clones appear in the TCRdb table, and some are missing; sequencing was by immunoSEQ multiplex PCR. Of more than 200,000 clones in the sample, around 80% were seen once. This chain uses TRBV19 with TRBJ1-5; D is unresolved. This TCR derives from a man between 35 and 55 years old in good health and CMV-seronegative. Sequenced input: PBMCs. DNA of the CDR3: TGTGCCAGTAGTGCCATTGGGCAGAGCAATCAGCCCCAGCATTTT. It translates to CASSAIGQSNQPQHF.